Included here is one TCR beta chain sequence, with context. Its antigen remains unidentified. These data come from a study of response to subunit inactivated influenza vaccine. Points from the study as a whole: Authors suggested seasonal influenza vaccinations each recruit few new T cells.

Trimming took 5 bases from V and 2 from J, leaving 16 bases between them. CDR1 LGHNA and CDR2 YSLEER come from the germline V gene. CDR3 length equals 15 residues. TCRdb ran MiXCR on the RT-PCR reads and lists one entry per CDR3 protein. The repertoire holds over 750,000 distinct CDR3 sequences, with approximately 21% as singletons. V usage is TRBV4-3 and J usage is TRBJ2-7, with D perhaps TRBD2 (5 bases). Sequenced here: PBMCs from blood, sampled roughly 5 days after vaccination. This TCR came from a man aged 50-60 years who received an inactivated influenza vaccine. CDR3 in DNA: TGCGCCAGCAGCGGAAACACGGGGTTTGCCTACGAGCAGTACTTC. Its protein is CASSGNTGFAYEQYF.